The clone carrying this TCR beta chain was recorded a few times. These data are taken from a study of beta chain features in type 1 diabetes. This CDR3 region has 18 residues. The V and J ends lost 1 base and 1 base respectively, with 20 bases between them. The germline V gene encodes CDR1 SGHRS and CDR2 YFSETQ. cDNA synthesis used the whole RNA isolate, giving expressed TCRB sequences. The method was immunoSEQ multiplex PCR; TCRdb's version includes in-frame clones alone and lacks a portion of them. Here the sample spans about 290,000 clones, about 8% being singletons. The receptor's source is a woman aged 18-30 years in good health. What was sequenced was central memory CD4+ T cells from blood. The chain uses TRBV5-1 and TRBJ2-5, with D maybe TRBD1 (8 bases). The CDR3 DNA reads as TGCGCCAGCAGCTTGAGATTCGGGGGGACAGGCACCCAAGAGACCCAGTACTTC. It encodes CASSLRFGGTGTQETQYF.